These T cell receptor beta chains were read from a single sample in a study of cytomegalovirus exposure and HLA in healthy donors. Repertoires were generated with immunoSEQ multiplex PCR, while TCRdb's copy carries only in-frame clones and drops some. The sample has 150,000 to 250,000 clones, 81% seen once. The sample consisted of PBMCs. Receptors were obtained from a woman younger than 45 in good health and CMV-seronegative. The CDR3 runs from the conserved cysteine through the conserved F or W. Each record gives: clone size, D gene, V gene, J gene, CDR3 protein, CDR3 DNA. The D gene is left open where the match is weak. A row's size may be missing; if present it is once, few, many or a size class.

clone size: .; D gene: TRBD2; V gene: TRBV13; J gene: TRBJ2-5; CDR3 protein: CASSQRGGRGETQYF; CDR3 DNA: TGTGCCAGCAGCCAACGGGGGGGGCGCGGAGAGACCCAGTACTTC
clone size: .; D gene: .; V gene: TRBV30; J gene: TRBJ2-3; CDR3 protein: CAWSVRRQAADTQYF; CDR3 DNA: TGTGCCTGGAGTGTACGCAGACAGGCTGCAGATACGCAGTATTTT
clone size: .; D gene: TRBD2; V gene: TRBV11-2; J gene: TRBJ2-7; CDR3 protein: CASSAALAGDLYEQYF; CDR3 DNA: TGTGCCAGCAGCGCCGCTTTAGCGGGAGACCTCTACGAGCAGTACTTC
clone size: .; D gene: TRBD2; V gene: TRBV4-1; J gene: TRBJ2-3; CDR3 protein: CASSPGGHRTDTQYF; CDR3 DNA: TGCGCCAGCAGCCCGGGGGGGCACCGCACAGATACGCAGTATTTT
clone size: few; D gene: TRBD1; V gene: TRBV2; J gene: TRBJ1-5; CDR3 protein: CASSFDRANQPQHF; CDR3 DNA: TGTGCCAGCAGTTTTGACAGGGCCAATCAGCCCCAGCATTTT
clone size: .; D gene: .; V gene: TRBV5-1; J gene: TRBJ1-4; CDR3 protein: CASSLAATNEKLFF; CDR3 DNA: TGCGCCAGCAGCTTGGCCGCAACTAATGAAAAACTGTTTTTT
clone size: many; D gene: TRBD1; V gene: TRBV11-2; J gene: TRBJ1-2; CDR3 protein: CASSLGGQGGGEGYTF; CDR3 DNA: TGTGCCAGCAGCTTAGGGGGACAGGGGGGAGGTGAGGGCTACACCTTC
clone size: once; D gene: TRBD1; V gene: TRBV18; J gene: TRBJ1-1; CDR3 protein: CASSRGQELTEAFF; CDR3 DNA: TGTGCCAGCTCGCGCGGACAGGAACTCACTGAAGCTTTCTTT
clone size: .; D gene: TRBD1; V gene: TRBV6-5; J gene: TRBJ1-3; CDR3 protein: CASSYSNRGQGNTIYF; CDR3 DNA: TGTGCCAGCAGTTACTCTAACAGGGGGCAAGGAAACACCATATATTTT
clone size: .; D gene: TRBD2; V gene: TRBV28; J gene: TRBJ2-7; CDR3 protein: CASSYPVWEGSYEQYF; CDR3 DNA: TGTGCCAGCAGTTACCCCGTCTGGGAGGGCTCCTACGAGCAGTACTTC
clone size: .; D gene: .; V gene: TRBV7-7; J gene: TRBJ2-6; CDR3 protein: CASSRSLVAGANVLTF; CDR3 DNA: TGTGCCAGCAGTCGTTCCCTAGTAGCTGGGGCCAACGTCCTGACTTTC
clone size: once; D gene: .; V gene: TRBV18; J gene: TRBJ1-2; CDR3 protein: CASSPSTGSNYGYTF; CDR3 DNA: TGTGCCAGCTCACCAAGCACAGGGTCTAACTATGGCTACACCTTC
clone size: few; D gene: .; V gene: TRBV6-1; J gene: TRBJ2-7; CDR3 protein: CASSNYEQYF; CDR3 DNA: TGTGCCAGCAGCAACTACGAGCAGTACTTC
clone size: .; D gene: TRBD1; V gene: TRBV7-9; J gene: TRBJ2-5; CDR3 protein: CASSSAETGELETQYF; CDR3 DNA: TGTGCCAGCAGTTCGGCCGAGACAGGGGAATTGGAGACCCAGTACTTC
clone size: .; D gene: .; V gene: TRBV30; J gene: TRBJ2-1; CDR3 protein: CAWSVGQSSYNEQFF; CDR3 DNA: TGTGCCTGGAGTGTTGGACAGAGCTCCTACAATGAGCAGTTCTTC
clone size: .; D gene: .; V gene: TRBV2; J gene: TRBJ2-7; CDR3 protein: CASSEALGGGPYEQYF; CDR3 DNA: TGTGCCAGCAGTGAAGCGCTTGGGGGGGGCCCCTACGAGCAGTACTTC
clone size: .; D gene: .; V gene: TRBV5-1; J gene: TRBJ2-1; CDR3 protein: CASSLVLLNEQFF; CDR3 DNA: TGCGCCAGCAGCTTGGTCCTTCTCAATGAGCAGTTCTTC
clone size: few; D gene: TRBD2; V gene: TRBV27; J gene: TRBJ2-7; CDR3 protein: CASSLSRPRRGSYEQYF; CDR3 DNA: TGTGCCAGCAGTTTATCGAGGCCCCGCCGCGGGAGCTACGAGCAGTACTTC
clone size: .; D gene: TRBD2; V gene: TRBV27; J gene: TRBJ2-3; CDR3 protein: CASSGGGLAGGSGTDTQYF; CDR3 DNA: TGTGCCAGCAGCGGAGGGGGACTAGCGGGAGGGTCTGGCACAGATACGCAGTATTTT
clone size: .; D gene: .; V gene: TRBV28; J gene: TRBJ1-4; CDR3 protein: CASSLGGVLLFF; CDR3 DNA: TGTGCCAGCAGTTTGGGGGGAGTTTTGCTGTTTTTT
clone size: .; D gene: TRBD1; V gene: TRBV27; J gene: TRBJ1-5; CDR3 protein: CASSLRQGVNQPQHF; CDR3 DNA: TGTGCCAGCAGTTTACGGCAGGGGGTGAATCAGCCCCAGCATTTT
clone size: .; D gene: .; V gene: TRBV6-5; J gene: TRBJ2-7; CDR3 protein: CASSYSSRGTYEQYF; CDR3 DNA: TGTGCCAGCAGTTACTCGAGTCGGGGGACCTACGAGCAGTACTTC
clone size: .; D gene: .; V gene: TRBV6-5; J gene: TRBJ2-3; CDR3 protein: CASTRTDSSTDTQYF; CDR3 DNA: TGTGCCAGCACCCGGACGGACTCTAGCACAGATACGCAGTATTTT
clone size: .; D gene: .; V gene: TRBV6-5; J gene: TRBJ2-2; CDR3 protein: CASSETANTGELFF; CDR3 DNA: TGTGCCAGCAGTGAGACAGCTAACACCGGGGAGCTGTTTTTT
clone size: .; D gene: TRBD2; V gene: TRBV7-7; J gene: TRBJ2-2; CDR3 protein: CASSLLAGAGAGELFF; CDR3 DNA: TGTGCCAGCAGCTTACTAGCGGGAGCGGGCGCCGGGGAGCTGTTTTTT
clone size: .; D gene: TRBD1; V gene: TRBV2; J gene: TRBJ2-7; CDR3 protein: CASSPTGTGGYEQYF; CDR3 DNA: TGTGCCAGCAGCCCCACCGGGACAGGGGGCTACGAGCAGTACTTC
clone size: .; D gene: .; V gene: TRBV5-1; J gene: TRBJ2-2; CDR3 protein: CASSGGPNTGELFF; CDR3 DNA: TGCGCCAGCAGCGGAGGACCAAACACCGGGGAGCTGTTTTTT
clone size: .; D gene: TRBD1; V gene: TRBV13; J gene: TRBJ1-2; CDR3 protein: CASSLISGLGQTYGYTF; CDR3 DNA: TGTGCCAGCAGCTTAATTAGTGGTTTGGGACAGACCTATGGCTACACCTTC
clone size: .; D gene: TRBD1; V gene: TRBV28; J gene: TRBJ2-7; CDR3 protein: CASSPPGQGAGEQYF; CDR3 DNA: TGTGCCAGCAGTCCCCCCGGACAGGGGGCAGGTGAGCAGTACTTC
clone size: .; D gene: .; V gene: TRBV6-5; J gene: TRBJ1-5; CDR3 protein: CASSYRAGETPQHF; CDR3 DNA: TGTGCCAGCAGTTATCGGGCAGGGGAAACGCCCCAGCATTTT
clone size: few; D gene: .; V gene: TRBV6-5; J gene: TRBJ1-5; CDR3 protein: CASRQGAVGNQPQHF; CDR3 DNA: TGTGCCAGCAGGCAAGGGGCGGTGGGCAATCAGCCCCAGCATTTT
clone size: .; D gene: .; V gene: TRBV9; J gene: TRBJ1-2; CDR3 protein: CASSVWGMGASGYTF; CDR3 DNA: TGTGCCAGCAGCGTTTGGGGGATGGGGGCCTCTGGCTACACCTTC
clone size: .; D gene: TRBD2; V gene: TRBV11-2; J gene: TRBJ2-5; CDR3 protein: CASSLVVGGYETQYF; CDR3 DNA: TGTGCCAGCAGCTTAGTCGTGGGAGGGTATGAGACCCAGTACTTC
clone size: .; D gene: .; V gene: TRBV11-2; J gene: TRBJ1-4; CDR3 protein: CASSSRGKLFF; CDR3 DNA: TGTGCCAGCAGCTCCAGAGGAAAACTGTTTTTT
clone size: .; D gene: TRBD2; V gene: TRBV9; J gene: TRBJ2-5; CDR3 protein: CASSVGVASGSQETQYF; CDR3 DNA: TGTGCCAGCAGCGTAGGGGTGGCTAGCGGGTCCCAAGAGACCCAGTACTTC
clone size: few; D gene: TRBD2; V gene: TRBV4-1; J gene: TRBJ2-7; CDR3 protein: CASSHPGLAGGPGSYEQYF; CDR3 DNA: TGCGCCAGCAGCCATCCCGGACTAGCGGGAGGACCCGGATCCTACGAGCAGTACTTC
clone size: .; D gene: TRBD2; V gene: TRBV25-1; J gene: TRBJ2-3; CDR3 protein: CASSEGATSGRTDTQYF; CDR3 DNA: TGTGCCAGCAGTGAAGGAGCGACTAGCGGGAGGACAGATACGCAGTATTTT
clone size: .; D gene: TRBD2; V gene: TRBV5-1; J gene: TRBJ2-5; CDR3 protein: CASSDIAGGPGETQYF; CDR3 DNA: TGCGCCAGCAGCGATATAGCGGGAGGGCCGGGAGAGACCCAGTACTTC
clone size: .; D gene: .; V gene: TRBV18; J gene: TRBJ1-1; CDR3 protein: CASSRDKGNTEAFF; CDR3 DNA: TGTGCCAGCTCACGGGACAAAGGGAACACTGAAGCTTTCTTT
clone size: .; D gene: TRBD2; V gene: TRBV28; J gene: TRBJ2-3; CDR3 protein: CATKIAGGTSTDTQYF; CDR3 DNA: TGTGCCACAAAGATAGCGGGGGGGACTAGCACAGATACGCAGTATTTT
clone size: .; D gene: TRBD1; V gene: TRBV6-1; J gene: TRBJ2-3; CDR3 protein: CAIHWTGDWGTQYF; CDR3 DNA: TGTGCCATACACTGGACAGGGGATTGGGGTACGCAGTATTTT
clone size: .; D gene: .; V gene: TRBV30; J gene: TRBJ2-7; CDR3 protein: CAWQGSGGSYEQYF; CDR3 DNA: TGTGCCTGGCAAGGTTCAGGAGGATCCTACGAGCAGTACTTC
clone size: .; D gene: TRBD2; V gene: TRBV5-1; J gene: TRBJ2-7; CDR3 protein: CASSLAGRHSNF; CDR3 DNA: TGCGCCAGCAGCTTGGCCGGGAGGCATTCTAACTTC
clone size: .; D gene: TRBD1; V gene: TRBV2; J gene: TRBJ1-5; CDR3 protein: CASRLQGAINQPQHF; CDR3 DNA: TGTGCCAGCAGACTACAGGGGGCTATCAATCAGCCCCAGCATTTT
clone size: .; D gene: TRBD1; V gene: TRBV10-2; J gene: TRBJ2-2; CDR3 protein: CASTRDRGYTGELFF; CDR3 DNA: TGCGCCAGCACTAGGGACAGGGGATACACCGGGGAGCTGTTTTTT
clone size: few; D gene: TRBD1; V gene: TRBV5-1; J gene: TRBJ2-7; CDR3 protein: CASSRAPGQSTYEQYF; CDR3 DNA: TGCGCCAGCAGCAGGGCTCCGGGACAGTCCACCTACGAGCAGTACTTC
clone size: once; D gene: .; V gene: TRBV18; J gene: TRBJ2-3; CDR3 protein: CASAQGSSTDTQYF; CDR3 DNA: TGTGCCAGCGCGCAGGGGTCTAGCACAGATACGCAGTATTTT
clone size: .; D gene: TRBD2; V gene: TRBV7-3; J gene: TRBJ2-1; CDR3 protein: CASSPSSGGVNEQFF; CDR3 DNA: TGTGCCAGCAGCCCCTCTAGCGGGGGGGTGAATGAGCAGTTCTTC
clone size: .; D gene: TRBD1; V gene: TRBV28; J gene: TRBJ1-4; CDR3 protein: CASSAGQGGYEKLFF; CDR3 DNA: TGTGCCAGCAGCGCCGGACAGGGGGGATACGAAAAACTGTTTTTT
clone size: few; D gene: .; V gene: TRBV19; J gene: TRBJ1-3; CDR3 protein: CASSTVDTGNTIYF; CDR3 DNA: TGTGCCAGTAGTACAGTCGACACCGGAAACACCATATATTTT
clone size: .; D gene: .; V gene: TRBV25-1; J gene: TRBJ2-3; CDR3 protein: CASSARAGDTQYF; CDR3 DNA: TGTGCCAGCAGTGCAAGAGCTGGAGATACGCAGTATTTT
clone size: once; D gene: .; V gene: TRBV27; J gene: TRBJ2-5; CDR3 protein: CASPQETQYF; CDR3 DNA: TGTGCCAGTCCGCAAGAGACCCAGTACTTC
clone size: once; D gene: TRBD1; V gene: TRBV30; J gene: TRBJ1-1; CDR3 protein: CAYPTGVGTEAFF; CDR3 DNA: TGTGCCTACCCGACAGGGGTAGGCACTGAAGCTTTCTTT